Below are 15 T cell receptor beta chains sequenced from a single sample in a study of T cell responses to AZD1222 COVID-19 vaccine. Sequenced by immunoSEQ multiplex PCR; TCRdb stores in-frame clones only, minus some. The sample contains 160,000 or so clones, 85% to 90% of which appear only once. The sequenced sample was peripheral blood, obtained 28 days after the second dose of the MenACWY control vaccine. Receptor source: an adult who received the MenACWY meningococcal vaccine as a control.

The gene calls are TRBV27 and TRBJ2-7; no clear D gene. The CDR3 is 15 amino acids. Germline V gives CDR1 MNHEY, CDR2 SMNVEV (reference sequence). Trimming cost V 7 bases and J 0 bases, with 16 bases left between them. The CDR3 nucleotides are TGTGCCAGCACTAATGCTGACAAGGCCTCCTACGAGCAGTACTTC. Translated: CASTNADKASYEQYF.

The V call is TRBV7-9, the J call TRBJ1-1; D may be TRBD1 (6 bases). This CDR3 comprises 15 residues. Trimming stripped 1 base from V and 3 bases from J, with 12 bases between. In germline, CDR1 is SEHNR, CDR2 FQNEAQ (reference sequence). The DNA for the CDR3 is TGTGCCAGCAGCTTAGGGACTAACAGGGACACTGAAGCTTTCTTT. It specifies CASSLGTNRDTEAFF.

This chain connects TRBV5-4 to TRBJ1-6; 8 nucleotides match TRBD1. The CDR3 is 15 residues long. Germline V gene sequence: CDR1 SGHNT, CDR2 YYREEE (reference sequence). The junction had 10 bases not matched to a gene; V was cut back by 4 bases and J by 10 bases. The CDR3, as DNA: TGTGCCAGCAGCGGACAGGGTAGCGTCCCATCACCCCTCCACTTT. Its protein is CASSGQGSVPSPLHF.

The J gene is TRBJ1-1, the V gene TRBV12-3 or TRBV12-4; TRBD1 matches at 7 bases. CDR3 length: 12 amino acids. J lost 12 bases, V lost 6 bases, and 10 bases had no gene match. The CDR3 bases are TGTGCCAGCAGCGATAGGGGACAGTCTACTTTCTTT. Translated, it gives CASSDRGQSTFF.

V gene TRBV29-1 combines with J gene TRBJ1-1; the D gene is possibly TRBD1 (6 bases). Trimming pared 5 bases from V and 1 base from J, leaving 11 bases between. Germline loops: CDR1 SQVTM, CDR2 ANQGSEA. This CDR3 region has 13 residues. CDR3 DNA: TGCAGCGTTCGGGGGGGCAGGAACACTGAAGCTTTCTTT. Protein: CSVRGGRNTEAFF.

V usage is TRBV7-2 and J usage is TRBJ2-7; TRBD2 is a possible D gene (7 bases). The CDR3 spans 12 residues. CDR1 and CDR2 (germline): SGHTA, FQGNSA. Trimming shortened V by 3 bases and J by 6 bases, and 9 bases separated the two germline ends. For the CDR3, the DNA is TGTGCCAGCAGCTTCGGGGGGCGCGAGCAGTACTTC. Its protein product is CASSFGGREQYF.

The genes are TRBV4-3 and TRBJ2-1; TRBD1 is a possible D gene (6 bases). The V gene lost 4 bases and the J gene lost 4 bases, with 14 bases spanning the gap. The CDR3 extends over 15 amino acids. Germline loops: CDR1 LGHNA, CDR2 YSLEER. This CDR3 reads CASSPRGRGYNEQFF. CDR3 coding DNA: TGCGCCAGCAGCCCTCGTGGCAGGGGTTACAATGAGCAGTTCTTC.

The chain employs TRBV10-3 and TRBJ1-4; possible D gene TRBD1, 5 bases. V lost 6 bases to trimming and J lost 3 bases, with 11 bases between them. This CDR3 region has 14 residues. Germline V lookup: CDR1 ENHRY, CDR2 SYGVKD. CDR3 sequence reads: CAIRRGLANEKLFF. As DNA, the CDR3 is TGTGCCATCAGAAGGGGCTTGGCTAATGAAAAACTGTTTTTT.

V and J are TRBV3-1 (or the pseudogene TRBV3-2) and TRBJ2-7, with TRBD2 as a possible D gene (6 bases). Germline V gives CDR1 LGHDT, CDR2 YNNKEL (reference sequence). The CDR3 is 16 residues long. The V end was cut by 4 bases, the J end by 0 bases, with 16 bases between. The CDR3 sequence: CASSRDIAASSYEQYF. In DNA form, the CDR3 reads TGTGCCAGCAGCCGAGATATAGCGGCCAGCTCCTACGAGCAGTACTTC.

J is TRBJ1-3 and V is TRBV30; D ambiguous. The CDR3 extends over 14 amino acids. Germline assignment: CDR1 GTSNPN and CDR2 SVGIG (reference sequence). Between the trimmed V and J ends, which lost 2 bases and 0 bases, there was a span of 8 bases. In DNA form, the CDR3 reads TGTGCCTGGAGTTCGGACGGCTCTGGAAACACCATATATTTT. The encoded protein is CAWSSDGSGNTIYF. The full variable domain, its missing parts supplied by reference TRBV30 and TRBJ1-3, is SQTIHQWPATLVQPVGSPLSLECTVEGTSNPNLYWYRQAAGRGLQLLFYSVGIGQISSEVPQNLSASRPQDRQFILSSKKLLLSDSGFYLCAWSSDGSGNTIYFGEGSWLTVV.

V is TRBV27 and J is TRBJ1-6; tentative D call: TRBD1 (6 bases). CDR1 and CDR2 (germline): MNHEY, SMNVEV (reference sequence). V shed 5 bases and J shed 2 bases, with 22 bases lying between them. The CDR3 length is 19 residues. CDR3 residues: CASSPTYVTGTPYNSPLHF. The CDR3 DNA sequence: TGTGCCAGCAGTCCCACTTACGTCACAGGGACCCCCTATAATTCACCCCTCCACTTT.

The chain couples TRBV6-5 to TRBJ2-1; tentative D call: TRBD1 (6 bases). Germline assignment: CDR1 MNHEY and CDR2 SVGAGI. Trimming removed 2 bases from V and 5 bases from J, with 7 bases in between. This CDR3 has 13 residues. The CDR3 loop is CASSYGQNNEQFF. The CDR3 coding sequence is TGTGCCAGCAGTTACGGACAGAACAATGAGCAGTTCTTC.

The chain is built from TRBV21-1 and TRBJ2-7. TRBV21-1 is designated a pseudogene. CDR3 length: 10 amino acids. The CDR3 loop reads CASSIYEQYF. As DNA, the CDR3 is TGTGCCAGCAGCATTTACGAGCAGTACTTC.

V usage is TRBV4-1 and J usage is TRBJ1-2; D unclear. Germline V gives CDR1 MGHRA, CDR2 YSYEKL. Trimming left V 2 bases short and J 7 bases short, with 11 bases between. The CDR3 consists of 13 residues. CDR3 protein: CASSQLGIGGYTF. Written as DNA, the CDR3 is TGCGCCAGCAGCCAATTGGGGATAGGTGGCTACACCTTC.

This sequence joins TRBV5-1 and TRBJ2-7; D remains unclear. V was cut by 4 bases and J by 0 bases, with 20 bases left in between. Germline V gives CDR1 SGHRS, CDR2 YFSETQ. This CDR3 contains 17 residues. The CDR3: CASSPSIWGQSSYEQYF. The CDR3 nucleotides are TGCGCCAGCAGCCCGTCTATATGGGGTCAGAGCTCCTACGAGCAGTACTTC. The full variable domain, rest sourced from reference TRBV5-1 and TRBJ2-7, is KAGVTQTPRYLIKTRGQQVTLSCSPISGHRSVSWYQQTPGQGLQFLFEYFSETQRNKGNFPGRFSGRQFSNSRSEMNVSTLELGDSALYLCASSPSIWGQSSYEQYFGPGTRLTVT.